This TCR beta chain stems from a study of blood T cell repertoires in COVID-19. Method: immunoSEQ multiplex PCR; TCRdb's copy keeps in-frame clones and lacks some. The repertoire consists of about 210,000 clones, with around 85% occurring once and the leading ten covering around 20%. Germline trimming cut 5 bases from V and 7 bases from J; bases unmatched to any gene: 19. Germline V lookup: CDR1 MGHRA, CDR2 YSYEKL. CDR3 size: 17 residues. Participant-given clinical history determined each cohort assignment. J is TRBJ2-7 and V is TRBV4-1; 8 bases are shared with TRBD1. The clonotype comes from a man aged 40-49 years who had recovered from COVID-19. The sample comprised PBMCs or T cells enriched from blood (not recorded which). The CDR3 is CASSKYLSGTGRVEQYF. The CDR3 DNA reads TGCGCCAGCAGCAAATACCTTTCCGGGACAGGTAGGGTAGAGCAGTACTTC.